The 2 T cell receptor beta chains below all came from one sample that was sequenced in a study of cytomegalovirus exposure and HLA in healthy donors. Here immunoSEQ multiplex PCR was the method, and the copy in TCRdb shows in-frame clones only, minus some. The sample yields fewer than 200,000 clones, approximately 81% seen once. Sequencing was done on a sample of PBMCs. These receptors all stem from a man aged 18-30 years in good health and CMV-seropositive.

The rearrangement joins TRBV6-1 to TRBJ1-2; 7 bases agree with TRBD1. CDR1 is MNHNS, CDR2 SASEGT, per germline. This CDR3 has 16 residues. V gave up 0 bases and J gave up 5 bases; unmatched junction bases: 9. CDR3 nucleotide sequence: TGTGCCAGCAGTGAAGCGCTTCACGGGACAGCATATGGCTACACCTTC. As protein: CASSEALHGTAYGYTF.

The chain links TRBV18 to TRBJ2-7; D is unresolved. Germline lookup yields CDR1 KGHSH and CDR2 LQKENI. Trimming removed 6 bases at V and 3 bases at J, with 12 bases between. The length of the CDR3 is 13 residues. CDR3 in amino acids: CASSGGDFYEQYF. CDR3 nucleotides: TGTGCCAGCTCCGGTGGAGATTTCTACGAGCAGTACTTC.